This TCR beta chain came from a study of blood T cell repertoires in COVID-19. The overall study: The study drew acute and convalescent COVID-19 samples from the United States, Italy and Spain. PBMCs, B-cell-depleted T cells, or T cells provided the cDNA or gDNA that made up the material.

Authors' analysis steps: The authors estimated nucleated cell counts from reference gene primer amplification. This table comes from immunoSEQ multiplex PCR, and its TCRdb copy is limited to in-frame clones, with some not included. That table furnishes V, J and clone size, whereas the DNA furnished D and trimming. The table has some 48,000 clones, roughly nine tenths seen once. Per germline, CDR1 SGHNT and CDR2 YENEEA. CDR3 length: 15 amino acids. After removal of 1 base from V and 5 bases from J, the junction contained 6 bases not matched to a gene. What was sequenced was peripheral blood. The receptor was derived from a woman aged 80 or over in a cohort sampled during active or convalescent COVID-19. The chain is built from TRBV11-3 and TRBJ2-5; 8 positions match TRBD1. The CDR3 coding sequence is TGTGCCAGCAGCTTAGCGACAGGGGCCTGGGAGACCCAGTACTTC. Residues: CASSLATGAWETQYF.